This T cell receptor beta chain came from a study of technical replicates of blood from a few donors. TCRdb's table, derived via immunoSEQ multiplex PCR, lists solely in-frame clones and lacks some. Among about 80,000 clones listed, 95% to 98% were seen once. The TCR originated in a human donor in good health. Sequencing was carried out using T cells isolated from PBMCs.

CDR3 in amino acids: CASSEARGPLYEQYF. The CDR3 DNA follows: TGTGCCAGCAGTGAAGCCAGGGGTCCTCTCTACGAGCAGTACTTC. The J gene is TRBJ2-7, the V gene TRBV6-1; TRBD1 is a possible D gene (6 bases). Between the trimmed V and J ends, which lost 0 bases and 3 bases, there was a span of 12 bases. This CDR3 spans 15 amino acids. Germline CDR1 is MNHNS and CDR2 is SASEGT.